The 11 T cell receptor beta chains below come from one sample, sequenced in a study of T cell changes during pregnancy in multiple sclerosis. Libraries were prepared by immunoSEQ multiplex PCR; TCRdb keeps only in-frame clonotypes and omits some of them. Of 93,000 or so clones in the sample, 75% to 95% were seen once. Sequenced material: peripheral blood, taken before pregnancy. These receptor sequences come from a female donor with multiple sclerosis, enrolled in a pregnancy study.

This clone has just a few counts. Germline and junction disagree at one end, which may indicate a read error. The V and J genes are TRBV9 and TRBJ1-1, with D possibly being TRBD1 (5 bases). The V gene's germline CDR1 is SGDLS and CDR2 YYNGEE. CDR3 length equals 12 residues. The chain's CDR3 is CASSVEWGASVF. The CDR3, as DNA: TGTGCCAGCAGCGTAGAATGGGGCGCTTCCGTCTTT. The entire variable domain, with the rest obtained from reference TRBV9 and TRBJ1-1, is as follows: DSGVTQTPKHLITATGQRVTLRCSPRSGDLSVYWYQQSLDQGLQFLIQYYNGEERAKGNILERFSAQQFPDLHSELNLSSLELGDSALYFCASSVEWGASVFGQGTRLTVV.

The gene calls are TRBV6-5 and TRBJ2-7, with D possibly matching TRBD1 (6 bases). CDR1 and CDR2 (germline): MNHEY, SVGAGI. There are 16 residues in the CDR3. With 0 bases removed from V and 0 bases from J, the gap between germline ends came to 12 bases. The DNA of the CDR3 is TGTGCCAGCAGTTACTCGGGACACATTAGCTCCTACGAGCAGTACTTC. Its translation: CASSYSGHISSYEQYF.

The chain has TRBV15 and TRBJ2-7, with D tentatively TRBD2 (5 bases). Germline CDR1 LNHNV, CDR2 YYDKDF (reference sequence). The CDR3 totals 11 residues. The V gene lost 5 bases and the J gene lost 5 bases, with 7 bases spanning the gap. The CDR3 region has the DNA TGTGCCACCAGCCGGGGTCACGAGCAGTACTTC. It codes for CATSRGHEQYF.

The chain is built from TRBV9 and TRBJ1-1, with a weak D call TRBD1 (5 bases). Per germline, CDR1 SGDLS and CDR2 YYNGEE. The V end was cut by 4 bases, the J end by 2 bases, with 15 bases between. The CDR3 sequence is 15 residues long. CDR3 loop: CASSPLGGVNTEAFF. The CDR3 coding sequence is TGTGCCAGCAGCCCTCTCGGGGGAGTCAACACTGAAGCTTTCTTT.

The chain has TRBV18 and TRBJ2-3; TRBD2 aligns across 8 bases. The CDR3 contains 16 residues. Germline CDR1 reads KGHSH; CDR2 reads LQKENI. Trimming removed 4 bases from V and 6 bases from J; junction bases left unmatched: 12. The CDR3 spells CASSREGTRGADTQYF. The CDR3 DNA follows: TGTGCCAGCTCACGCGAAGGGACTAGGGGTGCGGATACGCAGTATTTT.

In nucleotides, the CDR3 is TGTGCCAGCAGCGTAGACGAGGGCGGGCCCGACAATGAGCAGTTCTTC. It is translated as CASSVDEGGPDNEQFF. The chain links TRBV9 to TRBJ2-1; possibly TRBD2 for D (5 bases). V lost 0 bases to trimming and J lost 5 bases, with 15 bases between them. Germline V gene sequence: CDR1 SGDLS, CDR2 YYNGEE. This CDR3 has 16 residues.

This chain joins TRBV28 and TRBJ1-1; 8 bases are shared with TRBD1. The CDR3 is made up of 13 amino acids. Trimming removed 6 bases from V and 9 bases from J; junction bases left unmatched: 9. Germline V gives CDR1 MDHEN, CDR2 SYDVKM. CDR3 in DNA: TGTGCCAGCAGACCTCTACAGGGGGTGCAAGCTTTCTTT. Translating gives CASRPLQGVQAFF.

The gene calls are TRBV5-1 and TRBJ2-1, with 10 bases fitting TRBD2. Germline assignment: CDR1 SGHRS and CDR2 YFSETQ. CDR3 length: 15 residues. V lost 4 bases, J lost 9 bases, and 10 bases stayed unmatched. CDR3 DNA: TGCGCCAGCAGCGAGGAGGGACTAGCGACCGGTGAGCAGTTCTTC. This gives the protein CASSEEGLATGEQFF. Together with reference TRBV5-1 and TRBJ2-1, the CDR3 gives the full variable domain: KAGVTQTPRYLIKTRGQQVTLSCSPISGHRSVSWYQQTPGQGLQFLFEYFSETQRNKGNFPGRFSGRQFSNSRSEMNVSTLELGDSALYLCASSEEGLATGEQFFGPGTRLTVL.

V gene TRBV10-3 combines with J gene TRBJ2-1; TRBD1 might be the D (5 bases). Germline V gene data show CDR1 as ENHRY and CDR2 as SYGVKD. This CDR3 is built from 12 residues. The DNA of the CDR3 is TGTGCTTCAGGGCTTACCTACAATGAGCAGTTCTTC. Translation gives CASGLTYNEQFF.

This clone was observed once. V usage is TRBV7-2 and J usage is TRBJ2-2, with 8 nucleotides matching TRBD2. V dropped 8 bases and J dropped 12; count of bases not matched to a gene: 11. This CDR3 is built from 13 residues. Germline values: CDR1 SGHTA, CDR2 FQGNSA. CDR3 DNA sequence: TGTGCCAGCGCTTGGACGGGGGGGGAGAAGCTGTTTTTT. Its protein product is CASAWTGGEKLFF.

This clone was seen only once. The chain is built from TRBV28 and TRBJ2-5, with D possibly being TRBD1 (6 bases). Germline loops: CDR1 MDHEN, CDR2 SYDVKM. This CDR3 spans 14 amino acids. Trimming took 6 bases from V and 5 from J, leaving 16 bases between them. For the CDR3, the DNA is TGTGCCAGCAGCGGACTCAGGGGTGCGGAGACCCAGTACTTC. Residues: CASSGLRGAETQYF.